This TCR beta chain was recorded in a study of vaccination and CD4 T cells after COVID-19. Turning to the study itself: The authors gave control cultures a CEFX pool, an HIV-1 Nef pool, or no peptide.

The CDR3 is 16 residues long. CDR1 and CDR2 (germline): MNHNS, SASEGT. With V trimmed by 4 bases and J by 2 bases, 5 bases remained unmatched. Stated treatment: roughly nine-day PBMC culture with coronavirus spike peptide pools or control peptides (ViraFEST assay). ViraFEST expanded antigen-specific T cells with peptide pools, then sequenced TCRs. Remarks on this clonotype: Its target is unknown.

Cultured CD4+ T-cell DNA underwent Oncomine TCR Beta short-read sequencing. TCRdb re-analysed the PCR reads in MiXCR, keeping a single row per CDR3 protein. The table includes approximately 20,000 distinct CDR3 sequences, around 83% detected once. The sequencing used CD4+ T cells from blood, cultured in vitro, collected after SARS-CoV-2 vaccination. The chain carries TRBV6-1 and TRBJ2-5, with 12 bases fitting TRBD2. The source of this sequence is a human donor who received a COVID-19 vaccine. In nucleotides, the CDR3 is TGTGCCAGCAGTGTTTGGCTAGCGGGGGGGCAAGAGACCCAGTACTTC. Protein product: CASSVWLAGGQETQYF.